Shown below are 15 T cell receptor beta chains from a single sample sequenced in a study of cytomegalovirus exposure and HLA in healthy donors. Primers for the PCR totalled 60 Vbeta and 13 Jbeta. Clones were read by immunoSEQ multiplex PCR, and TCRdb kept only the in-frame ones, dropping some. The sample contains over 200,000 clones, more than 65% of which appear only once. Sequenced: PBMCs. Receptor source: a woman in her twenties or thirties in good health and CMV-seronegative.

A few counts support this clone. This chain connects TRBV5-1 to TRBJ2-5; 11 bases map to TRBD2. CDR3 size: 13 residues. Germline trimming cut 5 bases from V and 11 bases from J; bases unmatched to any gene: 8. Germline V CDR1 and CDR2: SGHRS, YFSETQ. CDR3 DNA sequence: TGCGCCAGCAGTTCACTAGCGGGAGAAGAGCAGTACTTC. Translated: CASSSLAGEEQYF.

The chain couples TRBV5-6 to TRBJ2-7; TRBD1 might be the D (5 bases). Trimming took 6 bases from V and 3 from J, leaving 13 bases between them. CDR1 and CDR2 from the germline V gene are SGHDT and YYEEEE. CDR3 size: 13 residues. CDR3 in amino acids: CASTSDKNYEQYF. The CDR3, as DNA: TGTGCCAGCACTTCGGACAAGAACTACGAGCAGTACTTC.

As concerns this clone: Within the sample, other DNA sequences also encode this same CDR3. The V call is TRBV6-1, the J call TRBJ1-5, with D hard to call. Trimming took 2 bases from V and 2 from J, leaving 7 bases between them. Germline-derived CDR1 and CDR2 are MNHNS and SASEGT. The CDR3 has 14 amino acids. The CDR3 sequence: CASSENRGNQPQHF. In DNA, the CDR3 is TGTGCCAGCAGTGAAAATCGGGGCAATCAGCCCCAGCATTTT.

To note about this clone: Its ends do not fully match the called genes, so a read error is possible. The rearrangement uses TRBV7-9 and TRBJ2-4; 12 bases align to TRBD2. Germline lookup yields CDR1 SEHNR and CDR2 FQNEAQ (reference sequence). The CDR3 has 16 residues. Written as DNA, the CDR3 is TGTTCCAGCAGCCAAGCCCGGGCTAGCGGGAGGGACATTCAGTACTTC. Its protein product is CSSSQARASGRDIQYF.

J is TRBJ2-5 and V is TRBV6-1, with TRBD2 matching 9 bases. Germline V lookup: CDR1 MNHNS, CDR2 SASEGT. The CDR3 length is 14 residues. V lost 7 bases, J lost 2 bases, and 5 bases stayed unmatched. CDR3 in amino acids: CASTSTSGQETQYF. The CDR3 coding sequence is TGTGCCAGCACCTCAACTAGCGGGCAAGAGACCCAGTACTTC.

The chain couples TRBV29-1 to TRBJ2-5; 12 positions agree with TRBD2. Germline assignment: CDR1 SQVTM and CDR2 ANQGSEA. This CDR3 spans 14 amino acids. V dropped 2 bases and J dropped 5; count of bases not matched to a gene: 3. In nucleotides, the CDR3 is TGCAGCGTTGAACTAGCGGGAGGGCCGGAGACCCAGTACTTC. It translates to CSVELAGGPETQYF. The whole variable domain, remainder taken from reference TRBV29-1 and TRBJ2-5, is SAVISQKPSRDICQRGTSLTIQCQVDSQVTMMFWYRQQPGQSLTLIATANQGSEATYESGFVIDKFPISRPNLTFSTLTVSNMSPEDSSIYLCSVELAGGPETQYFGPGTRLLVL.

This rearrangement joins TRBV6-6 to TRBJ1-2; perhaps TRBD1 as D (5 bases). Germline CDR1 MNHNY, CDR2 SVGAGI (reference sequence). Between the trimmed V and J ends, which lost 6 bases and 4 bases, there was a span of 15 bases. The CDR3 runs 14 residues. The CDR3 is CASSQGGRGYGYTF. CDR3 DNA: TGTGCCAGCAGCCAGGGAGGGCGGGGCTATGGCTACACCTTC.

This clone occurred a few times. The V and J genes are TRBV5-1 and TRBJ2-1; D might be TRBD1 (5 bases). Trimming took off 0 bases at V and 7 bases at J, with 14 bases between the two ends. The CDR3 runs to 15 residues. Per the germline V gene, CDR1 is SGHRS and CDR2 is YFSETQ. CDR3 in amino acids: CASSLVVQGENEQFF. CDR3 sequence (DNA): TGCGCCAGCAGCTTGGTAGTCCAAGGGGAAAATGAGCAGTTCTTC.

The chain couples TRBV4-2 to TRBJ2-1; weak D call: TRBD2 (6 bases). The CDR3 length is 16 residues. Germline V gene lookup returns CDR1 LGHNA and CDR2 YNFKEQ. V lost 2 bases, J lost 4 bases, and 15 bases lay in between. As DNA, the CDR3 is TGTGCCAGCAGCCAAACCCCAGGGACTGGATACAATGAGCAGTTCTTC. As protein: CASSQTPGTGYNEQFF.

This clone was found once. This chain uses TRBV27 with TRBJ2-6; maybe TRBD2 (5 bases). The CDR3 length is 16 residues. Germline values: CDR1 MNHEY, CDR2 SMNVEV (reference sequence). Trimming removed 11 bases at V and 2 bases at J, with 19 bases between. Here the CDR3 DNA reads TGTGCCCTCCGGGAAACTACAGAACCTGGGGCCAACGTCCTGACTTTC. Residues: CALRETTEPGANVLTF.

The chain combines TRBV5-4 with TRBJ1-2; the D gene is possibly TRBD1 (6 bases). V was clipped by 0 bases and J by 0 bases, with 6 bases between them. This CDR3 is built from 14 residues. CDR1 and CDR2 (germline): SGHNT, YYREEE (reference sequence). The CDR3 loop is CASSLGTANYGYTF. CDR3 bases: TGTGCCAGCAGCTTGGGGACAGCTAACTATGGCTACACCTTC.

In this sample, this clone turned up a few times. The genes are TRBV6-1 and TRBJ1-1, with 8 nucleotides matching TRBD1. The germline V gene encodes CDR1 MNHNS and CDR2 SASEGT. This CDR3 is built from 15 residues. The ends lost 1 base at V and 6 bases at J; junction bases unmatched: 7. CDR3 in amino acids: CASSEGGTGTAEAFF. The DNA for the CDR3 is TGTGCCAGCAGTGAAGGGGGGACAGGAACTGCTGAAGCTTTCTTT.

This clone was found a few times. Its ends do not fully match the called genes, so a read error is possible. The V call is TRBV7-7, the J call TRBJ2-1, with D possibly matching TRBD1 (6 bases). CDR3 length: 13 residues. The germline gives CDR1 SSHAT, CDR2 FNYEAQ (reference sequence). The CDR3 spells CASSFSQGFKQFF. The CDR3 DNA reads as TGTGCTAGCAGCTTTTCCCAGGGGTTCAAGCAGTTCTTC.

This clone showed up just a few times. This chain joins TRBV6-6 and TRBJ1-3; D unresolved. Trimming pared 5 bases from V and 0 bases from J, leaving 8 bases between. Germline V gene sequence: CDR1 MNHNY, CDR2 SVGAGI (reference sequence). There are 14 residues in the CDR3. CDR3 amino acids: CASSLSYSGNTIYF. CDR3 bases: TGTGCCAGCAGTCTAAGCTACTCTGGAAACACCATATATTTT.

This clone was observed a handful of times. The gene calls are TRBV5-1 and TRBJ2-1; D might be TRBD1 (6 bases). The CDR3 runs 14 residues. Looked up from germline, CDR1 is SGHRS and CDR2 is YFSETQ. The ends were cut back, 4 bases at V and 2 bases at J, with 10 bases in the middle. The CDR3 coding sequence is TGCGCCAGCAGCGAACAGGGTCCCTACAATGAGCAGTTCTTC. It translates to CASSEQGPYNEQFF.